The 31 T cell receptor beta chains presented below share a single source sample, sequenced in a study of blood T cell repertoires in COVID-19. The method was immunoSEQ multiplex PCR; TCRdb's version includes in-frame clones alone and lacks a portion of them. The sample consists of under 450,000 clones, 83% of them appearing once. Sequenced material: PBMCs or T cells enriched from blood (not recorded which). Receptor source: a woman aged 50 to 60 who had recovered from COVID-19.

The genes are TRBV11-3 and TRBJ1-1, with 7 bases identical to TRBD1. Per the germline V gene, CDR1 is SGHNT and CDR2 is YENEEA. V lost 4 bases, J lost 7 bases, and 3 bases stayed unmatched. This CDR3 has 12 residues. CDR3 bases: TGTGCCAGCAGCTCACAGGGGCATGAAGCTTTCTTT. This gives the protein CASSSQGHEAFF.

The chain carries TRBV3-1 (or the pseudogene TRBV3-2) and TRBJ1-1, with TRBD1 matching over 8 bases. This CDR3 has 15 residues. The germline gives CDR1 LGHDT, CDR2 YNNKEL (reference sequence). Trimming cost V 6 bases and J 0 bases; bases outside gene matches: 6. The CDR3 DNA is TGTGCCAGCAGTGATCGGGACAGGATGAACACTGAAGCTTTCTTT. It yields the protein CASSDRDRMNTEAFF.

V is TRBV9 and J is TRBJ2-2; tentatively, D is TRBD1 (6 bases). V was clipped by 2 bases and J by 0 bases, with 8 bases between them. This CDR3 has 15 amino acids. CDR1 is SGDLS, CDR2 YYNGEE, per germline. CDR3 sequence reads: CASSVRQANTGELFF. In DNA, the CDR3 is TGTGCCAGCAGCGTCAGACAGGCGAACACCGGGGAGCTGTTTTTT. Complete variable domain (other parts from reference TRBV9 and TRBJ2-2): DSGVTQTPKHLITATGQRVTLRCSPRSGDLSVYWYQQSLDQGLQFLIQYYNGEERAKGNILERFSAQQFPDLHSELNLSSLELGDSALYFCASSVRQANTGELFFGEGSRLTVL.

This chain uses TRBV7-9 with TRBJ2-7, with D possibly TRBD1 on 6 matching bases. In germline, CDR1 is SEHNR, CDR2 FQNEAQ (reference sequence). The CDR3 length is 15 residues. Trimming removed 6 bases from V and 3 bases from J, with 18 bases in between. In DNA, the CDR3 is TGTGCCAGCAGATCTGGGACACCTGGTCACTACGAGCAGTACTTC. Residues: CASRSGTPGHYEQYF.

V usage is TRBV5-1 and J usage is TRBJ2-1, with TRBD1 matching 7 bases. Germline CDR1 is SGHRS and CDR2 is YFSETQ. CDR3 length: 15 amino acids. Trimming at V came to 4 bases and at J to 7 bases, leaving 11 bases not matched to a gene. CDR3 nucleotides: TGCGCCAGCAGCCGGACAGGCCCCCTGGATAATGAGCAGTTCTTC. Its translation: CASSRTGPLDNEQFF.

The chain has TRBV5-1 and TRBJ2-1, with TRBD2 identical over 13 bases. There are 15 residues in the CDR3. CDR1 and CDR2 from the germline V gene are SGHRS and YFSETQ. The V and J ends lost 4 bases and 8 bases, in that order; junction bases with no gene match: 6. DNA of the CDR3: TGCGCCAGCAGCCTGGGGACTAGCGGGATCGATGAGCAGTTCTTC. Its protein product is CASSLGTSGIDEQFF.

The chain has TRBV11-3 and TRBJ2-5; 15 positions agree with TRBD2. Per the germline V gene, CDR1 is SGHNT and CDR2 is YENEEA. Trimming at V came to 5 bases and at J to 4 bases, leaving 5 bases not matched to a gene. The CDR3 contains 16 residues. DNA for the CDR3: TGTGCCAGCAGCCAGGGACTAGCGGGGGGATCAGAGACCCAGTACTTC. Protein product: CASSQGLAGGSETQYF.

The chain recombines TRBV29-1 with TRBJ1-4; D is uncertain. This CDR3 has 14 amino acids. The V and J ends lost 7 bases and 2 bases respectively, with 14 bases between them. CDR1 and CDR2 (germline): SQVTM, ANQGSEA. The CDR3 DNA follows: TGCAGCGCCGACGGCGGGAAGACTAATGAAAAACTGTTTTTT. Amino acids: CSADGGKTNEKLFF.

V and J are TRBV19 and TRBJ1-1; TRBD1 matches 8 bases. Looked up from germline, CDR1 is LNHDA and CDR2 is SQIVND (reference sequence). This CDR3 has 15 residues. With V trimmed by 7 bases and J by 0 bases, 7 bases remained unmatched. CDR3 coding DNA: TGTGCCAGTACAGACCAGGGGGCGATGAACACTGAAGCTTTCTTT. Protein product: CASTDQGAMNTEAFF. The full variable domain, completed using reference TRBV19 and TRBJ1-1, is DGGITQSPKYLFRKEGQNVTLSCEQNLNHDAMYWYRQDPGQGLRLIYYSQIVNDFQKGDIAEGYSVSREKKESFPLTVTSAQKNPTAFYLCASTDQGAMNTEAFFGQGTRLTVV.

The chain is built from TRBV7-6 and TRBJ1-4, with D unclear. This CDR3 is built from 13 residues. V lost 2 bases and J lost 8, with 9 bases in between. Germline CDR1 SGHVS, CDR2 FNYEAQ. The CDR3 DNA reads TGTGCCAGCAGCTTACAGGTTTACGAAAAACTGTTTTTT. This translates into CASSLQVYEKLFF.

CDR3 sequence: CASSLLGTRGRETQYF. The CDR3, as DNA: TGTGCCAGCAGCCTTCTCGGGACTAGAGGCCGAGAGACCCAGTACTTC. The chain links TRBV14 to TRBJ2-5; 8 nucleotides line up with TRBD2. Trimming took 4 bases from V and 4 from J; bases not matched to a gene: 11. Germline V gene sequence: CDR1 SGHDN, CDR2 FVKESK. This CDR3 spans 16 amino acids.

V is TRBV30 and J is TRBJ2-4; 8 positions agree with TRBD1. J lost 3 bases, V lost 0 bases, and 7 bases had no gene match. Germline CDR1 GTSNPN, CDR2 SVGIG (reference sequence). CDR3 length equals 16 residues. CDR3: CAWSVQGQADKNIQYF. CDR3 nucleotide sequence: TGTGCCTGGAGTGTTCAGGGACAGGCCGACAAAAACATTCAGTACTTC.

The V call is TRBV19, the J call TRBJ1-2; TRBD1 matches at 7 bases. The CDR3 has 15 residues. Germline V gene data show CDR1 as LNHDA and CDR2 as SQIVND (reference sequence). J gave up 8 bases and V 4 bases, and 13 bases lay outside the gene matches. In nucleotides, the CDR3 is TGTGCCAGTAGTACCGCCTCGAGGGGGCGGGGCGGCTACACCTTC. Protein sequence: CASSTASRGRGGYTF.

The V gene is TRBV5-6, the J gene TRBJ2-4, with TRBD1 matching 8 bases. CDR1 is SGHDT, CDR2 YYEEEE, per germline. J gave up 2 bases and V 1 base, and 5 bases lay outside the gene matches. There are 16 residues in the CDR3. In DNA, the CDR3 is TGTGCCAGCAGCTTGCAGGGGGCGAGGACCAAAAACATTCAGTACTTC. This codes for CASSLQGARTKNIQYF.

J is TRBJ2-7 and V is TRBV19, with 8 bases identical to TRBD2. CDR1 and CDR2 (germline): LNHDA, SQIVND (reference sequence). There are 13 residues in the CDR3. With V trimmed by 3 bases and J by 7 bases, 5 bases remained unmatched. The CDR3 sequence: CASSIGGAREQYF. As DNA, the CDR3 is TGTGCCAGTAGTATCGGGGGGGCACGGGAGCAGTACTTC.

The chain couples TRBV19 to TRBJ2-3; D possibly corresponds to TRBD2 (5 bases). The CDR3 consists of 16 residues. The V gene's germline CDR1 is LNHDA and CDR2 SQIVND (reference sequence). The germline V and J ends were trimmed by 0 bases and 0 bases, with 10 bases remaining between them. In DNA form, the CDR3 reads TGTGCCAGTAGTATAGATGAGCGGCTTAGCACAGATACGCAGTATTTT. It translates to CASSIDERLSTDTQYF. Together with reference TRBV19 and TRBJ2-3, the CDR3 gives the full variable domain: DGGITQSPKYLFRKEGQNVTLSCEQNLNHDAMYWYRQDPGQGLRLIYYSQIVNDFQKGDIAEGYSVSREKKESFPLTVTSAQKNPTAFYLCASSIDERLSTDTQYFGPGTRLTVL.

The V call is TRBV11-1, the J call TRBJ2-7; the D gene is possibly TRBD2 (5 bases). Germline V gene lookup returns CDR1 SGHAT and CDR2 FQDESV (reference sequence). The V end lost 5 bases, the J end lost 2 bases, and 10 bases lay between the germline ends. The CDR3 has 13 residues. CDR3 sequence (DNA): TGTGCCAGCAGCCGAACCGGGACCTACGAGCAGTACTTC. Its protein is CASSRTGTYEQYF. Supplemented by reference TRBV11-1 and TRBJ2-7, the full variable domain reads EAEVAQSPRYKITEKSQAVAFWCDPISGHATLYWYRQILGQGPELLVQFQDESVVDDSQLPKDRFSAERLKGVDSTLKIQPAELGDSAMYLCASSRTGTYEQYFGPGTRLTVT.

V gene TRBV2 combines with J gene TRBJ1-2, with D possibly matching TRBD1 (5 bases). The CDR3 consists of 12 residues. Trimming left V 8 bases short and J 8 bases short, with 15 bases between. Germline V CDR1 and CDR2: SNHLY, FYNNEI. CDR3: CASASGLPGYTF. The CDR3 nucleotides read TGTGCCAGCGCGTCGGGACTCCCCGGCTACACCTTC. Based on the CDR3 plus reference TRBV2 and TRBJ1-2, the full variable domain is EPEVTQTPSHQVTQMGQEVILRCVPISNHLYFYWYRQILGQKVEFLVSFYNNEISEKSEIFDDQFSVERPDGSNFTLKIRSTKLEDSAMYFCASASGLPGYTFGSGTRLTVV.

The gene calls are TRBV5-1 and TRBJ2-7; no definite D call. V lost 4 bases and J 0 bases, leaving 11 bases between the germline ends. The germline V gene encodes CDR1 SGHRS and CDR2 YFSETQ. The CDR3 extends over 14 amino acids. CDR3 bases: TGCGCCAGCAGCGGCAAAGGCGGCTCCTACGAGCAGTACTTC. It specifies CASSGKGGSYEQYF.

J is TRBJ1-1 and V is TRBV3-1 (or the pseudogene TRBV3-2); tentative D call: TRBD1 (5 bases). This CDR3 has 15 amino acids. Germline CDR1 LGHDT, CDR2 YNNKEL (reference sequence). The V end lost 4 bases, the J end lost 1 base, and 13 bases lay between the germline ends. In DNA form, the CDR3 reads TGTGCCAGCAGCCTTGCAGGGAGGGGGAACACTGAAGCTTTCTTT. This translates into CASSLAGRGNTEAFF.

The gene calls are TRBV24-1 and TRBJ1-5; no clear D gene. Between the trimmed V and J ends, which lost 0 bases and 7 bases, there was a span of 3 bases. This CDR3 has 12 amino acids. The germline V gene encodes CDR1 KGHDR and CDR2 SFDVKD. In nucleotides, the CDR3 is TGTGCCACCAGTGATTTGAGCCAGCCCCAGCATTTT. Protein sequence: CATSDLSQPQHF.

The chain couples TRBV7-2 to TRBJ2-3; 10 bases are shared with TRBD2. This CDR3 contains 17 residues. Germline CDR1 SGHTA, CDR2 FQGNSA. The junction had 10 bases not matched to a gene; V was cut back by 4 bases and J by 3 bases. The CDR3 spells CASSSSGSFLGTDTQYF. CDR3 nucleotides: TGTGCCAGCAGCTCTAGCGGGAGCTTTTTGGGGACAGATACGCAGTATTTT.

The V gene is TRBV25-1, the J gene TRBJ1-4, with TRBD1 as a possible D gene (6 bases). V was trimmed by 3 bases and J by 8 bases, leaving 19 bases between them. The CDR3 covers 16 residues. In germline, CDR1 is MGHDK, CDR2 SYGVNS. In DNA, the CDR3 is TGTGCCAGCAGTGATAGGGGGGGACAACGGCGGGAAAAACTGTTTTTT. Translating it yields CASSDRGGQRREKLFF.

This clone was seen a single time. The rearrangement uses TRBV5-1 and TRBJ2-1; 7 positions match TRBD1. In germline, CDR1 is SGHRS, CDR2 YFSETQ. The junction had 4 bases not matched to a gene; V was cut back by 3 bases and J by 4 bases. This CDR3 has 14 amino acids. DNA for the CDR3: TGCGCCAGCAGCTCCGGGACAGTATACAATGAGCAGTTCTTC. Its protein product is CASSSGTVYNEQFF.

The rearrangement uses TRBV9 and TRBJ1-2, with D possibly being TRBD1 (6 bases). Looked up from germline, CDR1 is SGDLS and CDR2 is YYNGEE. The ends were cut back, 4 bases at V and 7 bases at J, with 17 bases in the middle. The CDR3 is 14 amino acids. CDR3 DNA sequence: TGTGCCAGCAGCCCCGTTGGAGTAGGGGGTGGCTACACCTTC. Protein product: CASSPVGVGGGYTF.

The chain links TRBV29-1 to TRBJ1-2; D unclear. Germline V CDR1 and CDR2: SQVTM, ANQGSEA. The CDR3 runs to 14 residues. The ends were cut back, 6 bases at V and 3 bases at J, with 17 bases in the middle. The CDR3 protein is CSVHNPGGYYGYTF. Here the CDR3 DNA reads TGCAGCGTGCATAACCCAGGAGGGTACTATGGCTACACCTTC. Full variable domain (outside the CDR3, taken from reference TRBV29-1 and TRBJ1-2): SAVISQKPSRDICQRGTSLTIQCQVDSQVTMMFWYRQQPGQSLTLIATANQGSEATYESGFVIDKFPISRPNLTFSTLTVSNMSPEDSSIYLCSVHNPGGYYGYTFGSGTRLTVV.

J is TRBJ1-4 and V is TRBV15, with TRBD1 identical over 7 bases. Germline-derived CDR1 and CDR2 are LNHNV and YYDKDF (reference sequence). The junction had 7 bases not matched to a gene; V was cut back by 0 bases and J by 6 bases. This CDR3 has 16 amino acids. The CDR3 region is CATSRDLSRGDEKLFF. The CDR3 DNA reads TGTGCCACCAGCAGAGATCTGTCCAGGGGGGATGAAAAACTGTTTTTT.

The chain is built from TRBV5-1 and TRBJ2-1; 9 bases map to TRBD1. The CDR3 is 15 residues long. Germline V gene data show CDR1 as SGHRS and CDR2 as YFSETQ. The trim removed 3 bases at V and 7 bases at J, leaving 8 bases unmatched. The CDR3 spells CASSSTGTGPNEQFF. DNA of the CDR3: TGCGCCAGCAGCTCCACCGGGACAGGGCCTAATGAGCAGTTCTTC.

V and J are TRBV9 and TRBJ1-3; TRBD1 matches 9 bases. The CDR3 loop spans 16 amino acids. J gave up 2 bases and V 4 bases, and 7 bases lay outside the gene matches. From germline, CDR1 is SGDLS and CDR2 YYNGEE. The CDR3 DNA reads TGTGCCAGCAGCCTCGACAGGGGGAAAGCTGGAAACACCATATATTTT. Protein: CASSLDRGKAGNTIYF.

The rearrangement joins TRBV7-9 to TRBJ1-4; a weak D match, TRBD1 (5 bases). Germline CDR1 is SEHNR and CDR2 is FQNEAQ (reference sequence). The CDR3 sequence is 15 residues long. V dropped 5 bases and J dropped 8 bases, with 18 bases sitting between them. The CDR3 reads CASSAQGVVVEKLFF. In DNA form, the CDR3 reads TGTGCCAGCAGCGCCCAGGGCGTAGTTGTCGAAAAACTGTTTTTT.

The chain has TRBV3-1 (or the pseudogene TRBV3-2) and TRBJ1-2, with D hard to call. Per germline, CDR1 LGHDT and CDR2 YNNKEL (reference sequence). Trimming left V 2 bases short and J 6 bases short, with 22 bases between. The CDR3 totals 17 residues. The CDR3: CASSQSYWSTTTHGYTF. CDR3 nucleotides: TGTGCCAGCAGCCAAAGTTATTGGTCAACAACTACTCATGGCTACACCTTC.